This T cell receptor (beta chain) came from a study of immune cell composition in non-small cell lung cancer. A word on this clone: What it recognizes is unknown.

The repertoire was sequenced with immunoSEQ multiplex PCR; TCRdb's copy has only in-frame clones and lacks some. This table has roughly 4,700 clones, approximately 80% appearing once. Genomic DNA came from frozen unsorted single-cell suspensions. The junction had 6 bases not matched to a gene; V was cut back by 6 bases and J by 9 bases. The V gene's germline CDR1 is SNHLY and CDR2 FYNNEI. The CDR3 has 14 residues. General study points: Squamous lung tumours showed higher top 10 clone scores and clonality than adenocarcinomas. Squamous carcinomas (approximately 80%) more often had tumour-associated clones >0.5% than adenocarcinomas (around 33%).

This receptor was taken from a human donor with non-small cell lung cancer. Sequencing was done on a sample of lung tumor tissue. This chain links TRBV2 with TRBJ1-6; the match to TRBD1 covers 9 bases. Here the CDR3 DNA reads TGTGCCAGCAGCTCGGGACAGGGAAGTTCACCCCTCCACTTT. Encoded protein: CASSSGQGSSPLHF.